Given below is one TCR beta chain in context. Its antigen target is currently unknown. Base qualities are not recorded, but no much larger clone differs from it by a single base. These data belong to a study of CD8+CD57+ T cells in acquired aplastic anemia (dated by TCRdb to 2016 to 2019). Context from the whole study: Extracted DNA from sorted CD4+ and CD8+ cells averaged around 3.5 ug, ranging from about 0.18 to 27.4 ug. A CD8+CD57+ expansion meant a frequency higher than the mean frequency seen in healthy subjects.

The germline V gene (reference sequence) sets CDR1 to LNHNV and CDR2 to YYDKDF. The cysteine opens and the phenylalanine closes a CDR3 of 18 amino acids. Left in the record is the CDR3 DNA by itself, 54 bases read in frame from the first base. V sheds 0 bases and J sheds 5 bases, leaving 21 bases between their ends. The patients picked for sequencing were ones in whom flow cytometry had shown an expansion of CD8+CD57+ cells. Severe acquired aplastic anemia was diagnosed in all patients according to International Study of Aplastic Anemia and Agranulocytosis and Camitta criteria. No patient had received any therapy when blood was sampled. In this study, sorted CD4+ and CD8+ T cells from the blood of healthy subjects and of severe aplastic anemia patients had their TCR repertoires deep-sequenced. Patients were enrolled under clinicaltrials.gov protocols 00001620, 01623167, 00001397, 00071045, 00081523 and 00961064 in the USA. Ficoll-Paque density gradient centrifugation was used to isolate peripheral blood mononuclear cells. Before DNA extraction, CD4+ and CD8+ T cells were sorted with FACS or magnetic beads.

Summary of the overall study and its limitations: Around 27 CD8+ CDR3 sequences were shared between patients and controls but appeared highly expressed in patients and within their immunodominant clones. No significant difference in CD8+ Simpson's diversity was found between patients and healthy controls (P=0.060).

TCR beta VDJ combination and CDR3 sequence profiling used genomic DNA as the template. TCR repertoire sequencing was run on an Illumina HiSeq 2000. On the authors' methods: Repertoire assessment relied on Simpson's diversity index, CDR3 size and DJ length profiles, and TRBV/TRBJ rearrangement plots. The immunodominant clone was defined as the most abundant DNA sequence in deep sequencing data. CDR3 amino acid sequences were checked for sharing across subjects and were also compared against the VDJdb database and published repertoires. TCRdb took the public reads, trimmed them with fastp at Q25, ran MiXCR for clone calling and kept in-frame beta chains. Rows merge per CDR3 protein into single entries with the most common DNA and genes. Clone size and V and J calls follow TCRdb, not the original study. The sample table contains around 190,000 distinct CDR3 sequences; only one count was recorded for less than 50% of them. The top ten constitute 10% to 15% of the sample.

The sample taken for sequencing was sorted CD4+, CD8+, or CD8+CD57+ T cells (not recorded which) from PBMCs. The receptor was isolated from a human donor with aplastic anemia. This sequence uses TRBV15 and TRBJ2-3; perhaps TRBD2 is the D gene, with 6 bases matching. The DNA is as follows: TGTGCCACCAGCAGAGATCGAGCTGGCGGGGTGGATAGAGATACGCAGTATTTT. The encoded protein is CATSRDRAGGVDRDTQYF. The CDR3 plus the reference TRBV15 and TRBJ2-3 genes for the other parts give the full variable domain: DAMVIQNPRYQVTQFGKPVTLSCSQTLNHNVMYWYQQKSSQAPKLLFHYYDKDFNNEADTPDNFQSRRPNTSFCFLDIRSPGLGDTAMYLCATSRDRAGGVDRDTQYFGPGTRLTVL.